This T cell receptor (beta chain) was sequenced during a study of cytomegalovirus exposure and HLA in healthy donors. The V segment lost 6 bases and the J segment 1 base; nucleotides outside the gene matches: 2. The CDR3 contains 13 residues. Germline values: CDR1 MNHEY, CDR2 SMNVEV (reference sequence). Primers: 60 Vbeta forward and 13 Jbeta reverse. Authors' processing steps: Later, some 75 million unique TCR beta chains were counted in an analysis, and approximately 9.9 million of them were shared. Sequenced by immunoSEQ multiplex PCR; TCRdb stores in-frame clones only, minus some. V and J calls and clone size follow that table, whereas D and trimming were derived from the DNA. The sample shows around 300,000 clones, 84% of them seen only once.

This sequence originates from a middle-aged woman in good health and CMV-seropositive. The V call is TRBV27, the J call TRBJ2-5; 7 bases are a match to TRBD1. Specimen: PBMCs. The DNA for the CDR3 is TGTGCCAGCAGACGGACAGGCCAAGAGACCCAGTACTTC. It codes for CASRRTGQETQYF.